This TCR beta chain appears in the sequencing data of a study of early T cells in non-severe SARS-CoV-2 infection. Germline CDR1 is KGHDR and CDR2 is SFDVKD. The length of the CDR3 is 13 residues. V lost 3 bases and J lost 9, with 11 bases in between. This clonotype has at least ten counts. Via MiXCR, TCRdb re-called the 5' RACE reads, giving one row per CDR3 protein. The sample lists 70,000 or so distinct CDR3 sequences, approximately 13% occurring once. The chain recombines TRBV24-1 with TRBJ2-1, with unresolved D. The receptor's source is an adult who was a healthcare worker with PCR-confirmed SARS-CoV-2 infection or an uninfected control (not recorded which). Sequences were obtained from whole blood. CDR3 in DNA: TGTGCCACCAGTGATGTAGGACGGGCTGAGCAGTTCTTC. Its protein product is CATSDVGRAEQFF.